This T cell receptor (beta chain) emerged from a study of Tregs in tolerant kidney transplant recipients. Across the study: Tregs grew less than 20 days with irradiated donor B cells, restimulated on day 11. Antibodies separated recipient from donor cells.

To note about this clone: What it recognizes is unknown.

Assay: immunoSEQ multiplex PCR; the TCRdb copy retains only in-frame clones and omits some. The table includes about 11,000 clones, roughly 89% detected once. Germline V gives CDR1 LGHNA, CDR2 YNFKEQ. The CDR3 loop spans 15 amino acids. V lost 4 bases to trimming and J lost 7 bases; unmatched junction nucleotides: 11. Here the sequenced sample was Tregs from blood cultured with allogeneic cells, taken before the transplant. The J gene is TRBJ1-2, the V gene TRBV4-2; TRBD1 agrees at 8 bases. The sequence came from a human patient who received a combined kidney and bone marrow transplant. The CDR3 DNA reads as TGTGCCAGCAGCCTACCGGACAGGGTGGCGCGTGGCTACACCTTC. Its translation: CASSLPDRVARGYTF.